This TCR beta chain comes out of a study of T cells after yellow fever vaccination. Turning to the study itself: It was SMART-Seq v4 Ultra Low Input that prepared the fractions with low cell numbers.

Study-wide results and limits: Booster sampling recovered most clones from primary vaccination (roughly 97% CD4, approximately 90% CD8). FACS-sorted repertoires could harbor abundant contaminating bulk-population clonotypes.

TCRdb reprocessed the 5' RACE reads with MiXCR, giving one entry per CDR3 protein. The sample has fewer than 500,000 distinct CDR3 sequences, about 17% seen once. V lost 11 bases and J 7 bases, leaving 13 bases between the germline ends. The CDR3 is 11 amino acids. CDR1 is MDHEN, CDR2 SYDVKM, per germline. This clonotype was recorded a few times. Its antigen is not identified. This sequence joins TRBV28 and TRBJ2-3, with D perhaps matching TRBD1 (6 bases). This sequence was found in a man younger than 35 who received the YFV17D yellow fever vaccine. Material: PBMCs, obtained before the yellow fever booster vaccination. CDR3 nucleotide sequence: TGTGCCGAGGGGGTCGGAAATACGCAGTATTTT. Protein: CAEGVGNTQYF.